The 30 T cell receptor beta chains given below trace back to one sample, sequenced in a study of T cell responses to AZD1222 COVID-19 vaccine. TCRdb's table, derived via immunoSEQ multiplex PCR, lists solely in-frame clones and lacks some. The table has about 140,000 clones, roughly 90% seen once. This sample comprised peripheral blood, obtained on day 0 of AZD1222 vaccination. These TCRs come from an adult in good health.

The chain joins TRBV4-3 to TRBJ2-7; TRBD1 matches at 9 bases. This CDR3 is built from 18 residues. From germline, CDR1 is LGHNA and CDR2 YSLEER. J lost 8 bases, V lost 0 bases, and 17 bases had no gene match. The CDR3 loop reads CASSQELRGTGGGQKQYF. CDR3 DNA: TGCGCCAGCAGCCAAGAGTTAAGGGGTACAGGGGGCGGTCAGAAGCAGTACTTC.

This sequence joins TRBV19 and TRBJ2-7, with D uncertain. V was clipped by 3 bases and J by 0 bases, with 12 bases between them. The CDR3 covers 15 residues. Germline V gene data show CDR1 as LNHDA and CDR2 as SQIVND (reference sequence). The CDR3 is CASSIATLSSYEQYF. The CDR3 DNA follows: TGTGCCAGTAGTATCGCGACACTTAGCTCCTACGAGCAGTACTTC. The whole variable domain, filled in from reference TRBV19 and TRBJ2-7, reads DGGITQSPKYLFRKEGQNVTLSCEQNLNHDAMYWYRQDPGQGLRLIYYSQIVNDFQKGDIAEGYSVSREKKESFPLTVTSAQKNPTAFYLCASSIATLSSYEQYFGPGTRLTVT.

This chain uses TRBV27 with TRBJ2-3, with D maybe TRBD1 (5 bases). The CDR3 consists of 18 residues. Germline V CDR1 and CDR2: MNHEY, SMNVEV (reference sequence). The germline V and J ends were trimmed by 7 bases and 0 bases, with 23 bases remaining between them. This CDR3 is CASKIPRQLPSSTDTQYF. The CDR3 nucleotides are TGTGCCAGCAAAATTCCGAGACAGTTACCGTCTAGCACAGATACGCAGTATTTT.

The CDR3 region is CATSNADRSYEQYF. CDR3 bases: TGTGCCACCAGCAATGCAGACAGGTCCTACGAGCAGTACTTC. V and J are TRBV15 and TRBJ2-7; possible D gene TRBD1, 6 bases. V was shortened by 4 bases and J by 1 base, with 11 bases between the two germline ends. This CDR3 is 14 amino acids long. Germline V CDR1 and CDR2: LNHNV, YYDKDF (reference sequence).

The chain links TRBV5-4 to TRBJ2-1, with TRBD2 matching over 8 bases. Germline-derived CDR1 and CDR2 are SGHNT and YYREEE (reference sequence). The V segment lost 1 base and the J segment 6 bases; nucleotides outside the gene matches: 6. The CDR3 is 15 residues long. CDR3 nucleotide sequence: TGTGCCAGCAGCTTGAAGCGGGAGCGGAGCAATGAGCAGTTCTTC. Translated, it gives CASSLKRERSNEQFF.

The V call is TRBV7-7, the J call TRBJ2-2; D is undetermined. There are 15 residues in the CDR3. V was cut by 1 base and J by 4 bases, with 10 bases left in between. CDR1 SSHAT and CDR2 FNYEAQ come from the germline V gene (reference sequence). The CDR3 DNA follows: TGTGCCAGCAGCTTAGTCCCCCCTCCCACCGGGGAGCTGTTTTTT. Protein sequence: CASSLVPPPTGELFF.

The chain uses TRBV4-3 and TRBJ1-4; 7 bases agree with TRBD1. The CDR3 loop spans 15 amino acids. After removal of 1 base from V and 6 bases from J, the junction contained 5 bases not matched to a gene. Germline lookup yields CDR1 LGHNA and CDR2 YSLEER. CDR3: CASSQAQGWDEKLFF. The CDR3 nucleotides are TGCGCCAGCAGCCAAGCACAGGGGTGGGATGAAAAACTGTTTTTT.

The rearrangement joins TRBV3-1 (or the pseudogene TRBV3-2) to TRBJ1-1; 7 positions agree with TRBD1. CDR3 length: 13 residues. V lost 4 bases and J lost 5; bases outside the gene matches: 4. Germline CDR1 is LGHDT and CDR2 is YNNKEL (reference sequence). The chain's CDR3 is CASSPGQETEAFF. The CDR3 bases are TGTGCCAGCAGCCCCGGACAGGAGACTGAAGCTTTCTTT.

The chain has TRBV3-1 (or the pseudogene TRBV3-2) and TRBJ2-1; 7 bases fit TRBD2. Trimming removed 0 bases from V and 7 bases from J; junction bases left unmatched: 15. This CDR3 region has 18 residues. Germline V gene sequence: CDR1 LGHDT, CDR2 YNNKEL (reference sequence). CDR3 coding DNA: TGTGCCAGCAGCCAAGATAGGATCTGTGGGAGGGACCGGAATGAGCAGTTCTTC. This sequence encodes CASSQDRICGRDRNEQFF.

The CDR3 is CASGLRGLNTEAFF. DNA of the CDR3: TGTGCCAGCGGCCTCAGGGGGCTGAACACTGAAGCTTTCTTT. The gene calls are TRBV11-1 and TRBJ1-1; 8 bases line up with TRBD1. The CDR3 loop spans 14 amino acids. The ends lost 8 bases at V and 0 bases at J; junction bases unmatched: 5. The germline gives CDR1 SGHAT, CDR2 FQDESV (reference sequence).

In this sample, this clone turned up once. This chain links TRBV11-2 with TRBJ2-7; D remains ambiguous. Germline assignment: CDR1 SGHAT and CDR2 FQNNGV. Trimming shortened V by 0 bases and J by 0 bases, and 9 bases separated the two germline ends. The CDR3 length is 15 residues. CDR3 DNA sequence: TGTGCCAGCAGCTTAGACTCCTGGAGCTCCTACGAGCAGTACTTC. Translated, it gives CASSLDSWSSYEQYF.

This clone appeared a few times. The rearrangement joins TRBV5-1 to TRBJ2-1; 9 bases are shared with TRBD2. CDR1 is SGHRS and CDR2 is YFSETQ in the germline V gene. The CDR3 runs to 16 residues. The V and J ends lost 4 bases and 4 bases, in that order; junction bases with no gene match: 9. The CDR3 DNA sequence: TGCGCCAGCAGCCAGGATCGGCGGGAGGGGTACAATGAGCAGTTCTTC. Translation gives CASSQDRREGYNEQFF.

This clone has only one observation. The chain employs TRBV6-5 and TRBJ2-3; no firm D call. The CDR3 has 14 residues. The V and J ends lost 7 bases and 2 bases respectively, with 13 bases between them. In germline, CDR1 is MNHEY, CDR2 SVGAGI. The CDR3 is CASTPDGFTDTQYF. The CDR3 coding sequence is TGTGCCAGCACCCCGGACGGATTCACAGATACGCAGTATTTT.

The chain has TRBV30 and TRBJ1-2; D remains ambiguous. V was trimmed by 0 bases and J by 3 bases, leaving 11 bases between them. The CDR3 runs 14 residues. The germline CDR1 and CDR2 sequences are GTSNPN and SVGIG (reference sequence). Written as DNA, the CDR3 is TGTGCCTGGAGTGTACTCGGGCAGGACTATGGCTACACCTTC. It is translated as CAWSVLGQDYGYTF.

This chain joins TRBV7-8 and TRBJ1-1; D remains unclear. The CDR3 spans 16 residues. CDR1 is SGHVS and CDR2 is FQNEAQ in the germline V gene. Trimming pared 4 bases from V and 4 bases from J, leaving 19 bases between. In DNA, the CDR3 is TGTGCCAGCAGCTCGACGGCACCTCCCGAGGGCACTGAAGCTTTCTTT. Translating gives CASSSTAPPEGTEAFF.

This clone has more than one count but fewer than ten. The chain recombines TRBV7-9 with TRBJ1-1; perhaps TRBD1 as D (6 bases). Germline values: CDR1 SEHNR, CDR2 FQNEAQ (reference sequence). Trimming pared 2 bases from V and 0 bases from J, leaving 13 bases between. The CDR3 is made up of 16 amino acids. The CDR3 bases are TGTGCCAGCAGCTTACTCCCACAGGGAGTGAACACTGAAGCTTTCTTT. Residues: CASSLLPQGVNTEAFF.

The chain recombines TRBV18 with TRBJ1-2; the D is unclear. CDR1 is KGHSH and CDR2 is LQKENI in the germline V gene. The ends were cut back, 3 bases at V and 0 bases at J, with 8 bases in the middle. The CDR3 covers 14 residues. The CDR3 is CASSPSATNYGYTF. DNA for the CDR3: TGTGCCAGCTCACCTTCGGCGACTAACTATGGCTACACCTTC. Full variable domain (outside the CDR3, taken from reference TRBV18 and TRBJ1-2): NAGVMQNPRHLVRRRGQEARLRCSPMKGHSHVYWYRQLPEEGLKFMVYLQKENIIDESGMPKERFSAEFPKEGPSILRIQQVVRGDSAAYFCASSPSATNYGYTFGSGTRLTVV.

The chain uses TRBV5-1 and TRBJ1-2; no clear D. Germline V CDR1 and CDR2: SGHRS, YFSETQ. CDR3 length: 14 residues. Trimming took 3 bases from V and 3 from J, leaving 12 bases between them. The CDR3 sequence is CASSWENLDYGYTF. The CDR3 region has the DNA TGCGCCAGCAGCTGGGAGAACCTGGACTATGGCTACACCTTC.

The chain has TRBV23-1 and TRBJ2-7, with 11 bases identical to TRBD1. TRBV23-1 belongs to the ORF category, with a function that is uncertain. The CDR3 runs 15 residues. Losses at the gene ends were 4 bases for V and 4 bases for J; bases not matched to a gene: 6. The CDR3: CASSLNGTGGYEQYF. CDR3 DNA: TGCGCCAGCAGTCTTAATGGGACAGGGGGATACGAGCAGTACTTC.

The rearrangement links TRBV19 to TRBJ2-7; possible D gene TRBD2, 5 bases. The length of the CDR3 is 15 residues. V dropped 5 bases and J dropped 2 bases, with 16 bases sitting between them. Per germline, CDR1 LNHDA and CDR2 SQIVND (reference sequence). CDR3: CASSPPAGGTYEQYF. CDR3 nucleotide sequence: TGTGCCAGTAGTCCCCCGGCGGGCGGAACCTACGAGCAGTACTTC.

This CDR3 reads CASALGEVNEQFF. Written as DNA, the CDR3 is TGCGCCAGCGCTCTCGGGGAAGTCAATGAGCAGTTCTTC. The chain couples TRBV5-1 to TRBJ2-1; tentatively, D is TRBD2 (5 bases). V gave up 7 bases and J gave up 6 bases, with 14 bases separating them. CDR3 length: 13 residues. Germline CDR1 is SGHRS and CDR2 is YFSETQ. Supplemented by reference TRBV5-1 and TRBJ2-1, the full variable domain reads KAGVTQTPRYLIKTRGQQVTLSCSPISGHRSVSWYQQTPGQGLQFLFEYFSETQRNKGNFPGRFSGRQFSNSRSEMNVSTLELGDSALYLCASALGEVNEQFFGPGTRLTVL.

V and J are TRBV18 and TRBJ2-1, with D possibly being TRBD1 or TRBD2 (6 bases each). Germline CDR1 KGHSH, CDR2 LQKENI. Trimming left V 3 bases short and J 3 bases short, with 15 bases between. The CDR3 has 16 residues. The CDR3, as DNA: TGTGCCAGCTCACCTCAAGGGGGGAAAAACTACAATGAGCAGTTCTTC. Its protein is CASSPQGGKNYNEQFF.

The gene calls are TRBV29-1 and TRBJ2-3; 16 bases are a match to TRBD2. V lost 6 bases, J lost 4 bases, and 7 bases stayed unmatched. The V gene's germline CDR1 is SQVTM and CDR2 ANQGSEA. The CDR3 is 16 amino acids. CDR3 nucleotide sequence: TGCAGCGTCGAACTGGGACTAGCGGGAGGGCCAGATACGCAGTATTTT. Translating gives CSVELGLAGGPDTQYF.

The chain carries TRBV6-5 and TRBJ1-2; TRBD1 aligns across 10 bases. The CDR3 is 16 residues long. J lost 4 bases, V lost 2 bases, and 7 bases had no gene match. Germline V CDR1 and CDR2: MNHEY, SVGAGI. The CDR3: CASSYAGTGDSYGYTF. In DNA form, the CDR3 reads TGTGCCAGCAGTTACGCTGGGACAGGGGATTCCTATGGCTACACCTTC.

The chain uses TRBV5-5 and TRBJ2-3; 9 nucleotides agree with TRBD1. J gave up 2 bases and V 2 bases, and 9 bases lay outside the gene matches. Germline assignment: CDR1 SGHKS and CDR2 YYEKEE (reference sequence). The CDR3 length is 17 residues. For the CDR3, the DNA is TGTGCCAGCAGCTTCAGGACAGGGGCCCGTTCCACAGATACGCAGTATTTT. Amino acid sequence: CASSFRTGARSTDTQYF.

The V and J genes are TRBV11-2 and TRBJ2-3; tentatively, D is TRBD1 or TRBD2 (6 bases each). The CDR3 spans 15 residues. Germline values: CDR1 SGHAT, CDR2 FQNNGV. Between the trimmed V and J ends, which lost 2 bases and 2 bases, there was a span of 11 bases. The CDR3 nucleotides are TGTGCCAGCAGCTTATGGGGGGCGGACACAGATACGCAGTATTTT. This gives the protein CASSLWGADTDTQYF.

The chain employs TRBV12-3 or TRBV12-4 and TRBJ1-1, with 8 bases matching TRBD1. The CDR3 spans 12 residues. Trimming removed 5 bases from V and 11 bases from J; junction bases left unmatched: 7. CDR3 bases: TGTGCCAGCAGTACCCGGACAGGGAGGGCTTTCTTT. Encoded protein: CASSTRTGRAFF.

The chain couples TRBV4-1 to TRBJ1-3; 7 nucleotides line up with TRBD1. V lost 1 base to trimming and J lost 0 bases; unmatched junction nucleotides: 6. In germline, CDR1 is MGHRA, CDR2 YSYEKL. There are 17 residues in the CDR3. The CDR3 DNA follows: TGCGCCAGCAGCCAAGGGCCGGGACAGACCTCTGGAAACACCATATATTTT. As protein: CASSQGPGQTSGNTIYF.

V usage is TRBV19 and J usage is TRBJ2-1; the match to TRBD2 covers 7 bases. V gave up 6 bases and J gave up 4 bases; unmatched junction bases: 6. In germline, CDR1 is LNHDA, CDR2 SQIVND (reference sequence). The CDR3 loop spans 14 amino acids. DNA for the CDR3: TGTGCCAGTAGGGCGGGAGTAGGTTACAATGAGCAGTTCTTC. Translation gives CASRAGVGYNEQFF.

The rearrangement uses TRBV6-2 or TRBV6-3 and TRBJ1-2; 8 nucleotides align to TRBD1. The CDR3 length is 16 residues. V was clipped by 2 bases and J by 0 bases; unmatched bases: 5. Germline V lookup: CDR1 MNHEY, CDR2 SVGEGT. CDR3 nucleotide sequence: TGTGCCAGCAGTTACGTGGGACAGGACTCTAACTATGGCTACACCTTC. Protein: CASSYVGQDSNYGYTF.